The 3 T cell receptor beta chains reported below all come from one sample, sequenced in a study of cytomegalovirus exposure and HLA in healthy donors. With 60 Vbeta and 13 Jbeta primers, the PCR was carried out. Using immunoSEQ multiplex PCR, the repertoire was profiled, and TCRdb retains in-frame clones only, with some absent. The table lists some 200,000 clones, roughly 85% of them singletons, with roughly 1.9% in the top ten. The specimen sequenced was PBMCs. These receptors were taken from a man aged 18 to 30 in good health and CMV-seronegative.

CDR3 in DNA: TGTGCCTTGACATCCGGGACATACTCCTACGAGCAGTACTTC. The encoded protein is CALTSGTYSYEQYF. The chain uses TRBV30 and TRBJ2-7; D perhaps matches TRBD1 (6 bases). The CDR3 totals 14 residues. Deletions cut 7 bases from V and 0 bases from J, with 16 bases between. From germline, CDR1 is GTSNPN and CDR2 SVGIG (reference sequence).

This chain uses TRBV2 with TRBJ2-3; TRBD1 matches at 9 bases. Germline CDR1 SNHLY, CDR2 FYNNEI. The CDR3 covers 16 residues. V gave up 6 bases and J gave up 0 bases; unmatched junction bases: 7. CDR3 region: CASRFGTGPSTDTQYF. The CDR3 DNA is TGTGCCAGCAGGTTCGGGACAGGGCCTAGCACAGATACGCAGTATTTT.

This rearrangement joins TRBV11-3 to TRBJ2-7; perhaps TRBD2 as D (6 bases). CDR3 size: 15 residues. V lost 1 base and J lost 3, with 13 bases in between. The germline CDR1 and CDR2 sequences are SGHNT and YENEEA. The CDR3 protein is CASSLVAGGDYEQYF. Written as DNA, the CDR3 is TGTGCCAGCAGCTTAGTCGCCGGGGGAGACTACGAGCAGTACTTC. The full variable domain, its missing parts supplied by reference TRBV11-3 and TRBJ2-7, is EAGVVQSPRYKIIEKKQPVAFWCNPISGHNTLYWYLQNLGQGPELLIRYENEEAVDDSQLPKDRFSAERLKGVDSTLKIQPAELGDSAVYLCASSLVAGGDYEQYFGPGTRLTVT.